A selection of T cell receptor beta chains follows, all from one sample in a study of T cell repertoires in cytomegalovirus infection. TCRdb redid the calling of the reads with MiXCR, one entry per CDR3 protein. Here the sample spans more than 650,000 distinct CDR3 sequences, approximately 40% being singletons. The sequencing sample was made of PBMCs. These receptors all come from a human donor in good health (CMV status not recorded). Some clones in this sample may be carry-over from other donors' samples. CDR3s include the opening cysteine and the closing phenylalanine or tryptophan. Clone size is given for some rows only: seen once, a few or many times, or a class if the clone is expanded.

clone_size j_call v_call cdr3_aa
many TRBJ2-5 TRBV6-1 CASIQRSQETQYF
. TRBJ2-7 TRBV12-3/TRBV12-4 CASTAGQQYEQYF
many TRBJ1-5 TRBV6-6 CASSMTGVNQPQHF
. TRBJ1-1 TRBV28 CASSLLAPGAFF
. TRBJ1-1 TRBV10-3 CAIRLTGGTTEAFF
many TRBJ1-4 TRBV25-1 CASSEPKTGPMEKLFF
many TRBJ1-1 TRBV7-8 CASSDHRILDTEAFF
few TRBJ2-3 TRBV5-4 CASQIQGGTDTQYF
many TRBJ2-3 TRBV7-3 CASSPTGGWADTQYF
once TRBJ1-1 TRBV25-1 CASSGLGFYRAFF
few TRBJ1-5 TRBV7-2 CASSLYSGGPQPQHF
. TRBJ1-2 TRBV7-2 CASSLGLSTYGYTF
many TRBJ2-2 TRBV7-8 CASSLMRRGITGELFF
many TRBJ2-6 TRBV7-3 CASSSTAPAGANVLTF
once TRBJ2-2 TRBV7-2 CASSLATGGYGELFF
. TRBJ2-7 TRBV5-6 CASTRGISGPYEQYF
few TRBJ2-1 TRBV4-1 CASSQGLANEQFF
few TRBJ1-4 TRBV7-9 CASSFGQGGPSTNEKLFF
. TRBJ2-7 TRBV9 CASVLYTGWLAVYEQYF
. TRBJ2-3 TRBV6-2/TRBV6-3 CASSSGTSDTQYF
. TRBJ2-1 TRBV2 CASIQGGVYNEQFF
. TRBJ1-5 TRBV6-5 CASALRDGGQPQHF
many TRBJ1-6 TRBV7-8 CASSLVGQYNSPLHF
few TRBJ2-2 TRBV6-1 CASSELAGKTGELFF
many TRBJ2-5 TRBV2 CASSESAPGLQETQYF
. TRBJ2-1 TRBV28 CASSLSREQFF
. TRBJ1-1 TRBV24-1 CATRDRRNTEAFF
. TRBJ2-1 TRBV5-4 CASSLSSGNYNEQFF
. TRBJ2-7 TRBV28 CASSPLSSGGLQYF
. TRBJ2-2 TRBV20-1 CSARDLRGYTGELFF
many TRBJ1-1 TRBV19 CASSIQNGYTEAFF
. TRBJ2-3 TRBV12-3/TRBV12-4 CASKWGKDTQYF
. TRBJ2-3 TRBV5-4 CASSLGRTSGRGADTQYF
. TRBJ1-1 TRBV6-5 CASSYGAQGRTEAFF
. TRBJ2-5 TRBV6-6 CAISSLAGGPRLTQYF
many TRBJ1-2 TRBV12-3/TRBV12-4 CASSLGQQGYTF
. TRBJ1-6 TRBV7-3 CASSLTGRGLPNSPLHF